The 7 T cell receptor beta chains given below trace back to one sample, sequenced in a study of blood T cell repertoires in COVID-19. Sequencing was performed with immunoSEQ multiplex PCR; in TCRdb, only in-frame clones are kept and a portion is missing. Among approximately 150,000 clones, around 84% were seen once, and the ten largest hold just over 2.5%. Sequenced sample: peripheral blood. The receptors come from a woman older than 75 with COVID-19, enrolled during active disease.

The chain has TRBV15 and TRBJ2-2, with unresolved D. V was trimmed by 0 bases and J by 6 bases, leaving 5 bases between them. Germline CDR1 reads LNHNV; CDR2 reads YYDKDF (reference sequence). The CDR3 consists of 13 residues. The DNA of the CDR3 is TGTGCCACCAGCAGAGATGTCGCCGGGGAGCTGTTTTTT. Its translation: CATSRDVAGELFF. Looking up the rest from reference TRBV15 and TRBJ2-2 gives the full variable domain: DAMVIQNPRYQVTQFGKPVTLSCSQTLNHNVMYWYQQKSSQAPKLLFHYYDKDFNNEADTPDNFQSRRPNTSFCFLDIRSPGLGDTAMYLCATSRDVAGELFFGEGSRLTVL.

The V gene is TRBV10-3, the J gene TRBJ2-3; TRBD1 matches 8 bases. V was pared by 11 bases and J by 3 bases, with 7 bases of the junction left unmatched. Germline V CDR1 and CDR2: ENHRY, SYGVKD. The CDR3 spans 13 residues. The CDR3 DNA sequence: TGTGCCGCCCGGACAGGGCTAACAGATACGCAGTATTTT. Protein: CAARTGLTDTQYF.

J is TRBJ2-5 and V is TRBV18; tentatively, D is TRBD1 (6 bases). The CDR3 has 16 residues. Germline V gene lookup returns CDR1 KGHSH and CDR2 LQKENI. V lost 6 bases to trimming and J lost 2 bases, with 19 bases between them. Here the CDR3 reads CASSPPGATGQETQYF. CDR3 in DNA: TGTGCCAGCTCCCCTCCCGGGGCGACAGGACAAGAGACCCAGTACTTC. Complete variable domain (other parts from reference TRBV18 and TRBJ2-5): NAGVMQNPRHLVRRRGQEARLRCSPMKGHSHVYWYRQLPEEGLKFMVYLQKENIIDESGMPKERFSAEFPKEGPSILRIQQVVRGDSAAYFCASSPPGATGQETQYFGPGTRLLVL.

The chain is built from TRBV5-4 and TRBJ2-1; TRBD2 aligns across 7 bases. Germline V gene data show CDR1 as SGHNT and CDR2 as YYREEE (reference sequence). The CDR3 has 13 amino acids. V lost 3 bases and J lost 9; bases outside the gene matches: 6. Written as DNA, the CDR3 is TGTGCCAGCAGCTGGGGGGGAACAGGTGAGCAGTTCTTC. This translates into CASSWGGTGEQFF.

The CDR3, as DNA: TGTGCCAGCAGTCCTTCCTTGAACACTGAAGCTTTCTTT. This sequence encodes CASSPSLNTEAFF. The chain joins TRBV7-9 to TRBJ1-1; no clear D. The length of the CDR3 is 13 residues. CDR1 and CDR2 from the germline V gene are SEHNR and FQNEAQ (reference sequence). Deletions cut 6 bases from V and 0 bases from J, with 8 bases between.

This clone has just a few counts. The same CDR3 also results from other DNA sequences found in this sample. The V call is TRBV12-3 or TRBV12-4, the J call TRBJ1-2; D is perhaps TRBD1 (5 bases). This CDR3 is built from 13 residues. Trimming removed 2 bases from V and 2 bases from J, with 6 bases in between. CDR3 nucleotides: TGTGCCAGCAGTTTAAGGGGAAACTATGGCTACACCTTC. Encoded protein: CASSLRGNYGYTF.

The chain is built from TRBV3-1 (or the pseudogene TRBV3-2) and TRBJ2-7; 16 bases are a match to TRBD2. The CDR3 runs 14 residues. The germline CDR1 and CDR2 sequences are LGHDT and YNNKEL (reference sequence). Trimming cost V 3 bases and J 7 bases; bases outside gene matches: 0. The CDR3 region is CASSQGLAGGEQYF. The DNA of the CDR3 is TGTGCCAGCAGCCAGGGACTAGCGGGAGGGGAGCAGTACTTC.